The next 10 T cell receptor beta chains were all read from a single sample in a study of graft-versus-host responses after intestinal transplantation. The antigens these receptors bind are not known. Clones were read by immunoSEQ multiplex PCR, and TCRdb kept only the in-frame ones, dropping some. Among tens of thousands of clones listed, approximately 95% were seen once. Sequences were derived from unstimulated CD8+ T cells sorted from spleen or lymph node cells, sampled before transplant. All receptors come from a human donor who was the organ donor for an intestinal transplant.

This clone has only one observation. The chain links TRBV11-3 to TRBJ2-3; maybe TRBD1 (6 bases). Trimming removed 1 base from V and 1 base from J, with 6 bases in between. Germline loops: CDR1 SGHNT, CDR2 YENEEA. The CDR3 is 14 residues long. CDR3 DNA: TGTGCCAGCAGCTTAGGACAGGGCACAGATACGCAGTATTTT. Its protein is CASSLGQGTDTQYF.

This rearrangement joins TRBV4-3 to TRBJ1-2; possibly TRBD1 for D (6 bases). Germline V gives CDR1 LGHNA, CDR2 YSLEER. This CDR3 spans 15 amino acids. V gave up 1 base and J gave up 8 bases, with 17 bases separating them. CDR3 loop: CASSQGVRGAGGYTF. In nucleotides, the CDR3 is TGCGCCAGCAGCCAAGGGGTGAGGGGGGCGGGCGGCTACACCTTC.

The chain recombines TRBV4-3 with TRBJ2-1; unclear D gene. The V gene lost 0 bases and the J gene lost 4 bases, with 16 bases spanning the gap. Looked up from germline, CDR1 is LGHNA and CDR2 is YSLEER. The CDR3 length is 17 residues. The CDR3 DNA sequence: TGCGCCAGCAGCCAAGATGGGGAAGAGGCGCTTTACAATGAGCAGTTCTTC. Its translation: CASSQDGEEALYNEQFF.

The chain joins TRBV11-2 to TRBJ2-1; D uncertain. The germline V and J ends were trimmed by 5 bases and 8 bases, with 19 bases remaining between them. The CDR3 runs to 15 residues. Germline V CDR1 and CDR2: SGHAT, FQNNGV. The CDR3 bases are TGTGCCAGCAGCCGCACAGTCTCGCGGTTGGATGAGCAGTTCTTC. Protein product: CASSRTVSRLDEQFF.

V gene TRBV12-5 combines with J gene TRBJ2-7; D unresolved. This CDR3 is built from 13 residues. Per the germline V gene, CDR1 is LGHNT and CDR2 is FRNRAP. V lost 2 bases to trimming and J lost 4 bases, with 9 bases between them. The chain's CDR3 is CASGLNFVYEQYF. For the CDR3, the DNA is TGTGCTAGTGGTTTGAACTTTGTATACGAGCAGTACTTC.

V is TRBV27 and J is TRBJ1-5; TRBD1 matches at 9 bases. The germline V gene has CDR1 MNHEY and CDR2 SMNVEV (reference sequence). The CDR3 has 14 residues. J gave up 2 bases and V 4 bases, and 0 bases lay outside the gene matches. Here the CDR3 reads CASSWTGGNQPQHF. The CDR3 nucleotides are TGTGCCAGCAGTTGGACAGGGGGCAATCAGCCCCAGCATTTT.

This clone was recorded once. The rearrangement links TRBV5-4 to TRBJ1-5, with D unresolved. The CDR3 spans 13 residues. In germline, CDR1 is SGHNT, CDR2 YYREEE (reference sequence). V shed 0 bases and J shed 5 bases, with 6 bases lying between them. The CDR3 DNA is TGTGCCAGCAGCTTGGGGGCCGATCAGCCCCAGCATTTT. Translated, it gives CASSLGADQPQHF. Full variable domain (missing parts from reference TRBV5-4 and TRBJ1-5): ETGVTQSPTHLIKTRGQQVTLRCSSQSGHNTVSWYQQALGQGPQFIFQYYREEENGRGNFPPRFSGLQFPNYSSELNVNALELDDSALYLCASSLGADQPQHFGDGTRLSIL.

This chain connects TRBV4-3 to TRBJ2-7, with D perhaps matching TRBD1 or TRBD2 (5 bases each). There are 15 residues in the CDR3. Germline V CDR1 and CDR2: LGHNA, YSLEER. With 0 bases removed from V and 4 bases from J, the gap between germline ends came to 13 bases. The CDR3 bases are TGCGCCAGCAGCCAAGATACGGGACCGGGATACGAGCAGTACTTC. This sequence encodes CASSQDTGPGYEQYF.

V gene TRBV29-1 combines with J gene TRBJ1-1; 8 bases match TRBD1. The length of the CDR3 is 13 residues. The trim removed 4 bases at V and 2 bases at J, leaving 3 bases unmatched. Looked up from germline, CDR1 is SQVTM and CDR2 is ANQGSEA. CDR3 coding DNA: TGCAGCGTTGTAACAGGGGGTAACACTGAAGCTTTCTTT. The encoded protein is CSVVTGGNTEAFF.

This sequence joins TRBV27 and TRBJ1-1; TRBD1 might be the D (6 bases). The CDR3 sequence is 14 residues long. V was clipped by 6 bases and J by 1 base, with 12 bases between them. The V gene's germline CDR1 is MNHEY and CDR2 SMNVEV (reference sequence). This CDR3 reads CASRRRGENTEAFF. CDR3 sequence (DNA): TGTGCCAGCAGACGGAGGGGGGAGAACACTGAAGCTTTCTTT.